A single T cell receptor (beta chain) is shown here with its context. The source of the sample is a study of CD8+ T cells in alopecia areata. This CDR3 region has 14 residues. Per germline, CDR1 SGHRS and CDR2 YFSETQ. The germline V and J ends were trimmed by 5 bases and 6 bases, with 14 bases remaining between them. Treatment: oral pan-JAK inhibitor, 5-10 mg twice daily. In alopecia areata patients, both lesional scalp punch biopsies and peripheral blood were collected. cDNA reverse transcribed from extracted RNA served as the sequencing template. Measured with immunoSEQ multiplex PCR; TCRdb has only the in-frame clones, and not every one. This sample yields 150,000 to 200,000 clones, of which about three fifths are seen a single time; about 0.94% belongs to the top ten.

V and J are TRBV5-1 and TRBJ2-2; no clear D gene. Sequencing was performed on CD4+ T cells sorted from blood, taken at week 24, from a patient treated with tofacitinib. The origin of this receptor is a human donor with alopecia areata. The CDR3 protein is CASRSTPVAGELFF. The CDR3 bases are TGCGCCAGCAGATCGACACCAGTAGCCGGGGAGCTGTTTTTT.